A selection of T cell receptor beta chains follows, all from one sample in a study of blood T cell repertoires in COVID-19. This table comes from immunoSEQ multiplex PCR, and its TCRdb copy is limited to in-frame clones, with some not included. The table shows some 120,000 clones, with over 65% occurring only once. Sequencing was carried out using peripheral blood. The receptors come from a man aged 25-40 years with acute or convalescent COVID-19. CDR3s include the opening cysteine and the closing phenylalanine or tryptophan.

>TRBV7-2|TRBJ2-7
CASSMDRGPYEQYF
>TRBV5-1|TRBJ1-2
CASSLAGGLGYGYTF
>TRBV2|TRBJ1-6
CASTLRRGGVNSPLHF
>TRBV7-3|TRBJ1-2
CASSPTGGAGYGYTF
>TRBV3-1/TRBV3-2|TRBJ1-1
CASSPDRATEAFF
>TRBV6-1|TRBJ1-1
CASSDARVMGTEAFF
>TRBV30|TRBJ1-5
CAWSPRWGGNQPQHF
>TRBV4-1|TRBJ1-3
CASSQYLDRGGNTIYF
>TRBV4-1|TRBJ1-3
CASSQNADSGNTIYF
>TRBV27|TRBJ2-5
CASSIFGTGGQTQYF
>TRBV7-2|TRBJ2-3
CASSLAGEPTDTQYF
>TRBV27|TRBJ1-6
CASSLDRGNSPLHF
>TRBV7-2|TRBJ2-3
CASSLSGGTDTQYF
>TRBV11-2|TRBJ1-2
CASSLEWTDRYGYTF
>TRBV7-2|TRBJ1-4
CASSLVAGADEKLFF
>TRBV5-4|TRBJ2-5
CASSLAGLEVGTQYF
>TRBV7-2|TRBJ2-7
CASRLGLFSEQYF
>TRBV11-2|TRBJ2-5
CASSRNNGGGETQYF
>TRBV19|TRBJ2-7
CASSSLGVEQYF
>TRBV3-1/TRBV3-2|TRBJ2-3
CASSQTGQGTDTQYF
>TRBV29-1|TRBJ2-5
CSAAGGGAGETQYF
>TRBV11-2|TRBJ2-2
CASGIGLSGTGELFF
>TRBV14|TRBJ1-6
CASSPRDRANSPLHF
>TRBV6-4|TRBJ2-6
CASSGGDRSGANVLTF
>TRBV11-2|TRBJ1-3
CASSFPRSNSGNTIYF
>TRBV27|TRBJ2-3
CASSLNRGTADTQYF
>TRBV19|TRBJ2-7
CASKGQGAYEQYF
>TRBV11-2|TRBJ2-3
CASSSVAGGPPDTQYF
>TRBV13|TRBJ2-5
CASSFLAVGTQYF
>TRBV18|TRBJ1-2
CASSPASQGTYGYTF
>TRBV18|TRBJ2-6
CASSSGLAGVSVSGANVLTF
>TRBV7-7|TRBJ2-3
CASSLGGDRPGGPSTDTQYF
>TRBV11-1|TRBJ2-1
CASSWANYNEQFF
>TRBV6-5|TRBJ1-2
CASRSTGAGNYGYTF
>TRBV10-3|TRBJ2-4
CAISGGLGMDIQYF
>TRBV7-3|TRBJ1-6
CASSLTGNNSPLHF
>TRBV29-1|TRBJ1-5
CSEGGAGVFNQPQHF
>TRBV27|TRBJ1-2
CASSLSSYYGYTF
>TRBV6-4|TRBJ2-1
CASSSQAGAGGEQFF
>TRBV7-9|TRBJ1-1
CAITPGFGQGGPNTEAFF